The 13 T cell receptor beta chains below come from one sample, sequenced in a study of shared clonotypes between healthy human individuals. Using immunoSEQ multiplex PCR, the repertoire was profiled, and TCRdb retains in-frame clones only, with some absent. This table holds about 2.3 million clones, 93% found once. Source material: naive CD4+ T cells from PBMCs. Subset reported: CD45RA+ positively selected. Receptors originate from a man younger than 35 in good health. Some clones in this sample may be carry-over from other donors' samples.

This chain joins TRBV6-4 and TRBJ2-7; 12 bases line up with TRBD2. Germline V gene lookup returns CDR1 MRHNA and CDR2 SNTAGT. Germline trimming cut 7 bases from V and 4 bases from J; bases unmatched to any gene: 17. The CDR3 is 18 amino acids. The CDR3 DNA is TGTGCCAGCAATCCGACTAGCGGGAGTCCCTCCCAACTGTACGAGCAGTACTTC. Translated: CASNPTSGSPSQLYEQYF.

The V gene is TRBV19, the J gene TRBJ1-5; TRBD1 agrees at 9 bases. The V gene end was trimmed by 6 bases and the J gene end by 4 bases; junction bases not matched to a gene: 1. The germline V gene encodes CDR1 LNHDA and CDR2 SQIVND (reference sequence). The CDR3 has 13 residues. The chain's CDR3 is CASRGQGNQPQHF. CDR3 DNA: TGTGCCAGTAGAGGACAGGGGAATCAGCCCCAGCATTTT.

This clone was recorded once. In the same sample, other DNA sequences code for this CDR3. The rearrangement links TRBV5-1 to TRBJ2-5; TRBD1 aligns across 8 bases. The V and J ends lost 4 bases and 1 base, in that order; junction bases with no gene match: 3. This CDR3 has 14 residues. CDR1 and CDR2 from the germline V gene are SGHRS and YFSETQ. The CDR3 protein is CASSRGQVQETQYF. CDR3 bases: TGCGCCAGCAGCAGGGGACAGGTCCAAGAGACCCAGTACTTC.

The CDR3 DNA is TGTGCCAGCAGTGGGACAGGGGGCGACGATCAGCCCCAGCATTTT. It yields the protein CASSGTGGDDQPQHF. This chain links TRBV25-1 with TRBJ1-5, with 11 bases lining up with TRBD1. This CDR3 region has 15 residues. Germline CDR1 and CDR2: MGHDK and SYGVNS. V lost 4 bases to trimming and J lost 5 bases; unmatched junction nucleotides: 4.

This clone appeared a single time. V gene TRBV30 combines with J gene TRBJ1-1; D ambiguous. The CDR3 loop spans 13 amino acids. V was cut by 0 bases and J by 6 bases, with 11 bases left in between. Per the germline V gene, CDR1 is GTSNPN and CDR2 is SVGIG (reference sequence). Here the CDR3 DNA reads TGTGCCTGGAGTGTAGACCGGGAACCTGAAGCTTTCTTT. It specifies CAWSVDREPEAFF.

The V and J genes are TRBV4-2 and TRBJ1-4; unclear D gene. In germline, CDR1 is LGHNA, CDR2 YNFKEQ. V was shortened by 0 bases and J by 8 bases, with 13 bases between the two germline ends. The CDR3 has 15 amino acids. The CDR3 bases are TGTGCCAGCAGCCAAGATTCGTCACGGTCGGAAAAACTGTTTTTT. This gives the protein CASSQDSSRSEKLFF.

The genes are TRBV29-1 and TRBJ1-1; 8 nucleotides align to TRBD1. From germline, CDR1 is SQVTM and CDR2 ANQGSEA. The CDR3 runs to 14 residues. V gave up 4 bases and J gave up 2 bases; unmatched junction bases: 6. This CDR3 is CSVVTGVPNTEAFF. DNA for the CDR3: TGCAGCGTTGTGACAGGGGTCCCTAACACTGAAGCTTTCTTT.

This sequence joins TRBV19 and TRBJ2-3; D call uncertain. CDR1 LNHDA and CDR2 SQIVND come from the germline V gene (reference sequence). The V end lost 3 bases, the J end lost 9 bases, and 13 bases lay between the germline ends. The CDR3 length is 13 residues. This CDR3 reads CASSIMRLETQYF. In DNA form, the CDR3 reads TGTGCCAGTAGTATTATGAGATTAGAGACGCAGTATTTT.

The chain recombines TRBV4-1 with TRBJ1-2; D not resolved. The CDR3 totals 16 residues. Trimming removed 1 base from V and 0 bases from J, with 12 bases in between. Per the germline V gene, CDR1 is MGHRA and CDR2 is YSYEKL. The CDR3 bases are TGCGCCAGCAGCCAAGCCTCGGACGCCGCTAACTATGGCTACACCTTC. Translating gives CASSQASDAANYGYTF.

The V and J genes are TRBV18 and TRBJ2-3; possible D gene TRBD2, 5 bases. The V gene's germline CDR1 is KGHSH and CDR2 LQKENI. Trimming removed 2 bases from V and 4 bases from J, with 10 bases in between. The CDR3 has 14 amino acids. In DNA, the CDR3 is TGTGCCAGCTCACCAGAGGGCCCGTCAGATACGCAGTATTTT. It encodes CASSPEGPSDTQYF.

V is TRBV6-5 and J is TRBJ1-1; D is uncertain. The ends were cut back, 0 bases at V and 6 bases at J, with 11 bases in the middle. The CDR3 has 14 amino acids. Germline V CDR1 and CDR2: MNHEY, SVGAGI. CDR3: CASSYSIEYPEAFF. As DNA, the CDR3 is TGTGCCAGCAGTTACTCGATCGAGTACCCTGAAGCTTTCTTT.

This chain joins TRBV30 and TRBJ1-1; D unresolved. The CDR3 extends over 13 amino acids. Per the germline V gene, CDR1 is GTSNPN and CDR2 is SVGIG (reference sequence). Trimming took off 2 bases at V and 1 base at J, with 8 bases between the two ends. CDR3: CAWSFDPNTEAFF. CDR3 DNA: TGTGCCTGGAGTTTCGACCCGAACACTGAAGCTTTCTTT.

The chain uses TRBV25-1 and TRBJ2-2; D is undetermined. The V gene lost 4 bases and the J gene lost 6 bases, with 15 bases spanning the gap. Germline V gives CDR1 MGHDK, CDR2 SYGVNS. This CDR3 is built from 15 residues. CDR3 nucleotides: TGTGCCAGCAGTGGGCAACCGCCGTTCGCCGGGGAGCTGTTTTTT. Its translation is CASSGQPPFAGELFF.